This T cell receptor beta chain was sequenced during a study of OX40 agonist ivuxolimab in advanced cancers. Across the study: Patients in dose escalation had liver, melanoma, kidney or head and neck cancers. The study reported partial responses in three patients: one hepatocellular carcinoma, two cutaneous melanoma.

With 3 bases clipped from V and 2 bases from J, the junction kept 2 bases outside the gene matches. Germline CDR1 reads LNHDA; CDR2 reads SQIVND (reference sequence). The CDR3 length is 16 residues. This clone was detected once. Its cognate antigen is unknown. Study-level results: There was clonal expansion of CD4+ and CD8+ blood T cells by week 6 at 0.1 to 3.0 mg/kg. Average numbers of expanded clones were greater in CD8+ T cells than in CD4+.

Data came from immunoSEQ multiplex PCR; TCRdb stores just in-frame clones and leaves some out. The data show tens of thousands of clones, 75% to 90% seen once. The V call is TRBV19, the J call TRBJ2-6, with 9 bases fitting TRBD1. The starting material was CD4+ or CD8+ T cells sorted from blood, obtained in a trial of the OX40 agonist ivuxolimab. This receptor was taken from an adult with an advanced solid tumor such as melanoma, head and neck, liver or kidney cancer. Written as DNA, the CDR3 is TGTGCCAGTAGTATCAGGGACAGGGCTGGGGCCAACGTCCTGACTTTC. Its protein is CASSIRDRAGANVLTF.